Shown below are 2 T cell receptor beta chains from a single sample sequenced in a study of T cells in narcolepsy. Using immunoSEQ multiplex PCR, the repertoire was profiled, and TCRdb retains in-frame clones only, with some absent. The repertoire has 34,000 or so clones, 60% to 85% of them found once; the top ten carry roughly 3.8%. Sample: memory (CD45RA-) CD4+ T cells from blood. These receptors originate from a human donor in good health.

The chain is built from TRBV9 and TRBJ2-7; 7 bases map to TRBD1. After removal of 3 bases from V and 6 bases from J, the junction contained 9 bases not matched to a gene. The germline CDR1 and CDR2 sequences are SGDLS and YYNGEE. The CDR3 spans 14 residues. CDR3 amino acids: CASSARQGPSEQYF. CDR3 DNA: TGTGCCAGCAGCGCAAGACAGGGACCCTCCGAGCAGTACTTC.

The chain recombines TRBV5-5 with TRBJ2-7; 7 bases agree with TRBD1. CDR1 is SGHKS and CDR2 is YYEKEE in the germline V gene (reference sequence). Trimming at V came to 3 bases and at J to 3 bases, leaving 6 bases not matched to a gene. This CDR3 has 14 residues. CDR3 amino acids: CASSSWGQNYEQYF. In DNA form, the CDR3 reads TGTGCCAGCAGCTCCTGGGGACAGAACTACGAGCAGTACTTC.